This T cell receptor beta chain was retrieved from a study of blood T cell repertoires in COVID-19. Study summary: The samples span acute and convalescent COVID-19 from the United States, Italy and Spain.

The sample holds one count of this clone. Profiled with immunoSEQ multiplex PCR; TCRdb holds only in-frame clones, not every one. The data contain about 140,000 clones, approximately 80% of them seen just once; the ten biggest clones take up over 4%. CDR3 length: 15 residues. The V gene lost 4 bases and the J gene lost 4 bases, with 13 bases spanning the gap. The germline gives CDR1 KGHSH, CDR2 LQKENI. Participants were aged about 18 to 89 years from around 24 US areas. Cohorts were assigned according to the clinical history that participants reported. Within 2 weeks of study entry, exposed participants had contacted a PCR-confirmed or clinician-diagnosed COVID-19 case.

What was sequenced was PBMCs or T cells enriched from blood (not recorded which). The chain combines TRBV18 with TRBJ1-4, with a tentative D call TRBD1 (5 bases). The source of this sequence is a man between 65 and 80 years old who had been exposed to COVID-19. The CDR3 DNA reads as TGTGCCAGCTCACAGCCGGGAGGGGATAATGAAAAACTGTTTTTT. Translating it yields CASSQPGGDNEKLFF.